Listed below are T cell receptor beta chains from one sample, sequenced in a study of blood T cells in healthy people across ages. TCRdb re-called the 5' RACE reads with MiXCR, one entry per CDR3 protein. The table includes about 380,000 distinct CDR3 sequences, 45% to 65% detected once. What was sequenced was blood. All receptors come from a man aged 60 to 69 in good health. The conserved cysteine and the conserved F or W are not part of the CDR3 here.

V gene,CDR3 protein
TRBV28,ASSSLQRGSTDTQY
TRBV4-3,ASSRDRGAIETQY
TRBV14,ASSQAGSSYNSPLH
TRBV7-7,ASSRTLYQETQY
TRBV12-3/TRBV12-4,ASSKGTNNNEQF
TRBV5-6,ASSFVRTGGEQY
TRBV3-1,ASSQGRTGFFTEAF
TRBV7-6,ASSLAWRAGRGNYNEQF
TRBV7-2,ASSVGGPEKLF
TRBV27,ASSLGRMGEQF
TRBV7-8,ASSLARTASNQPQH
TRBV20-1,SAPTPTGLNEKLF
TRBV18,ASSPEGRGRDGYT